The text below deals with one T cell receptor (beta chain). Its antigen remains unknown. The data stem from a study of cytomegalovirus exposure and HLA in healthy donors. General observations from the study: The study reported that TCR beta sequences accurately predicted HLA-A and HLA-B alleles in most subjects. The study assumed roughly uniform donor sequencing depth for presence/absence analyses. Segments of the TCR beta V type were, in most cases, productive about 90% or about 30% of the time in an earlier analysis.

V dropped 5 bases and J dropped 7; count of bases not matched to a gene: 3. This CDR3 has 14 amino acids. The germline gives CDR1 MNHEY, CDR2 SMNVEV (reference sequence). 60 Vbeta and 13 Jbeta primers were used in PCR. Sequenced by immunoSEQ multiplex PCR; TCRdb stores in-frame clones only, minus some. The sample has approximately 120,000 clones, about 80% seen once. This rearrangement joins TRBV27 to TRBJ1-6, with 9 bases lining up with TRBD1. The TCR comes from a woman aged 45-59 years in good health and CMV-seropositive. Sequenced: PBMCs. The CDR3 loop is CASSRDRDNSPLHF. In DNA, the CDR3 is TGTGCCAGCAGTCGGGACAGGGACAATTCACCCCTCCACTTT.